Presented here are 14 T cell receptor beta chains from one specimen sequenced in a study of lymphopenia after photon versus proton radiotherapy. Repertoires were generated with immunoSEQ multiplex PCR, while TCRdb's copy carries only in-frame clones and drops some. The sample carries some 27,000 clones, about 83% recorded once. The specimen comprised peripheral blood, sampled from a patient treated with proton-based radiotherapy. The receptors shown here come from a woman aged 55-69 years with cholangiocarcinoma. Some clones in this sample may be carry-over from other donors' samples.

This chain uses TRBV4-1 with TRBJ1-5, with a weak D call TRBD1 (5 bases). Per the germline V gene, CDR1 is MGHRA and CDR2 is YSYEKL. V lost 5 bases to trimming and J lost 3 bases, with 11 bases between them. This CDR3 is 14 amino acids long. CDR3 region: CASSVGRLNQPQHF. In DNA form, the CDR3 reads TGCGCCAGCAGCGTGGGACGGCTCAATCAGCCCCAGCATTTT.

This clone was counted only a few times. This chain uses TRBV5-1 with TRBJ1-6; 9 nucleotides align to TRBD1. The CDR3 extends over 14 amino acids. From germline, CDR1 is SGHRS and CDR2 YFSETQ. With 4 bases clipped from V and 12 bases from J, the junction kept 8 bases outside the gene matches. The CDR3 region is CASSPGQGTVPLHF. The CDR3 DNA follows: TGCGCCAGCAGCCCGGGACAGGGAACCGTACCCCTCCACTTT.

CDR3 in DNA: TGTGCCAGTAGAAGGGACAGGGGAGAAGGGCCGGGAGCTTTCTTT. This sequence encodes CASRRDRGEGPGAFF. The chain combines TRBV19 with TRBJ1-1; 10 bases line up with TRBD1. CDR3 length: 15 amino acids. The junction had 14 bases not matched to a gene; V was cut back by 6 bases and J by 10 bases. Germline-derived CDR1 and CDR2 are LNHDA and SQIVND (reference sequence).

J is TRBJ1-4 and V is TRBV4-1, with 8 bases fitting TRBD1. The CDR3 totals 16 residues. The junction had 8 bases not matched to a gene; V was cut back by 1 base and J by 7 bases. Germline V gene sequence: CDR1 MGHRA, CDR2 YSYEKL. CDR3 sequence reads: CASSQGRAGGSEKLFF. The CDR3 DNA sequence: TGCGCCAGCAGCCAAGGGCGGGCAGGGGGCTCTGAAAAACTGTTTTTT.

The rearrangement links TRBV19 to TRBJ2-1; 12 bases map to TRBD2. The CDR3 is 15 residues long. The junction had 7 bases not matched to a gene; V was cut back by 5 bases and J by 8 bases. Germline V gives CDR1 LNHDA, CDR2 SQIVND (reference sequence). The CDR3 DNA sequence: TGTGCCAGTAGTCTAACTAGCGGGGGGCAGTATGAGCAGTTCTTC. Translation gives CASSLTSGGQYEQFF. Supplemented by reference TRBV19 and TRBJ2-1, the full variable domain reads DGGITQSPKYLFRKEGQNVTLSCEQNLNHDAMYWYRQDPGQGLRLIYYSQIVNDFQKGDIAEGYSVSREKKESFPLTVTSAQKNPTAFYLCASSLTSGGQYEQFFGPGTRLTVL.

The CDR3 loop reads CASSWTDSTDTQYF. The DNA for the CDR3 is TGTGCCAGCAGTTGGACAGACAGCACAGATACGCAGTATTTT. V is TRBV6-6 and J is TRBJ2-3, with D tentatively TRBD1 (6 bases). The germline V and J ends were trimmed by 4 bases and 0 bases, with 8 bases remaining between them. Per germline, CDR1 MNHNY and CDR2 SVGAGI (reference sequence). This CDR3 is built from 14 residues.

V usage is TRBV19 and J usage is TRBJ1-1; TRBD1 is a possible D gene (5 bases). Trimming left V 7 bases short and J 4 bases short, with 19 bases between. Looked up from germline, CDR1 is LNHDA and CDR2 is SQIVND (reference sequence). The CDR3 is 15 amino acids. CDR3 in amino acids: CASMLAPGRGTEAFF. CDR3 bases: TGTGCCAGTATGTTAGCGCCAGGGAGGGGCACTGAAGCTTTCTTT. Complete variable domain (other parts from reference TRBV19 and TRBJ1-1): DGGITQSPKYLFRKEGQNVTLSCEQNLNHDAMYWYRQDPGQGLRLIYYSQIVNDFQKGDIAEGYSVSREKKESFPLTVTSAQKNPTAFYLCASMLAPGRGTEAFFGQGTRLTVV.

The chain recombines TRBV7-8 with TRBJ2-7; D is unclear. Trimming pared 1 base from V and 0 bases from J, leaving 13 bases between. The CDR3 runs to 16 residues. Germline V gene lookup returns CDR1 SGHVS and CDR2 FQNEAQ. CDR3 sequence reads: CASSLGLSQTSYEQYF. CDR3 nucleotide sequence: TGTGCCAGCAGCTTAGGACTGTCGCAGACCTCCTACGAGCAGTACTTC. Full variable domain (outside the CDR3, taken from reference TRBV7-8 and TRBJ2-7): GAGVSQSPRYKVAKRGQDVALRCDPISGHVSLFWYQQALGQGPEFLTYFQNEAQLDKSGLPSDRFFAERPEGSVSTLKIQRTQQEDSAVYLCASSLGLSQTSYEQYFGPGTRLTVT.

V gene TRBV29-1 combines with J gene TRBJ2-7; 9 bases are shared with TRBD1. V shed 6 bases, J shed 0 bases, and the junction held 9 bases outside the gene matches. CDR1 is SQVTM, CDR2 ANQGSEA, per germline. CDR3 length: 15 residues. In nucleotides, the CDR3 is TGCAGCGTCGAAAAAGGACAGGGGACCTCCTACGAGCAGTACTTC. This codes for CSVEKGQGTSYEQYF.

V is TRBV7-2 and J is TRBJ2-1; 7 bases match TRBD2. Trimming took 1 base from V and 8 from J; bases not matched to a gene: 8. Germline assignment: CDR1 SGHTA and CDR2 FQGNSA. The CDR3 runs to 15 residues. The CDR3 spells CASSLGLADSDEQFF. The DNA for the CDR3 is TGTGCCAGCAGCTTAGGTCTAGCGGATTCAGATGAGCAGTTCTTC.

The V call is TRBV7-8, the J call TRBJ2-5, with a tentative D call TRBD2 (6 bases). V gave up 10 bases and J gave up 4 bases, with 10 bases separating them. The CDR3 extends over 11 amino acids. Germline-derived CDR1 and CDR2 are SGHVS and FQNEAQ. CDR3 sequence (DNA): TGTGCCATACTAGCAGGAGAGACCCAGTACTTC. Translated, it gives CAILAGETQYF.

In DNA, the CDR3 is TGTGCCATCAGTGAGTTCAACAATGAGCAGTTCTTC. This codes for CAISEFNNEQFF. The chain combines TRBV10-3 with TRBJ2-1, with D hard to call. Germline CDR1 and CDR2: ENHRY and SYGVKD. The CDR3 consists of 12 residues. Trimming cost V 1 base and J 5 bases, with 3 bases left between them.

The gene calls are TRBV18 and TRBJ1-5; possible D gene TRBD1, 5 bases. Looked up from germline, CDR1 is KGHSH and CDR2 is LQKENI. The CDR3 runs to 15 residues. V gave up 3 bases and J gave up 1 base, with 10 bases separating them. CDR3 DNA: TGTGCCAGCTCACCGGGCAGGGTGAGCAATCAGCCCCAGCATTTT. This gives the protein CASSPGRVSNQPQHF.

This chain uses TRBV9 with TRBJ2-1; the match to TRBD2 covers 12 bases. Losses at the gene ends were 0 bases for V and 9 bases for J; bases not matched to a gene: 10. This CDR3 is built from 17 residues. CDR1 and CDR2 from the germline V gene are SGDLS and YYNGEE. The chain's CDR3 is CASSVASTSGSVGEQFF. The CDR3 coding sequence is TGTGCCAGCAGCGTAGCATCGACTAGCGGGAGTGTAGGTGAGCAGTTCTTC. Drawing the rest from reference TRBV9 and TRBJ2-1, the complete variable domain is DSGVTQTPKHLITATGQRVTLRCSPRSGDLSVYWYQQSLDQGLQFLIQYYNGEERAKGNILERFSAQQFPDLHSELNLSSLELGDSALYFCASSVASTSGSVGEQFFGPGTRLTVL.